This T cell receptor (beta chain) appears in the sequencing data of a study of blood T cell repertoires in COVID-19. As for the study in general: The United States, Italy and Spain provided the acute and convalescent COVID-19 samples. T cells, B-cell-depleted T cells, or PBMCs supplied cDNA or gDNA.

Germline CDR1 is MNHEY and CDR2 is SVGAGI. The CDR3 totals 12 residues. With V trimmed by 6 bases and J by 7 bases, 6 bases remained unmatched. In its sample, this clone was seen a few times. How the authors handled the data: Nucleated cell counts were estimated from reference gene primer amplification. Produced via immunoSEQ multiplex PCR; TCRdb's table is partial and in-frame only. The V and J calls and the clone size are those of that table, but D and trimming were determined from the DNA. The sample lists around 200,000 clones, roughly 85% seen once, with approximately 11% in the top ten. The chain couples TRBV6-5 to TRBJ2-7; 7 bases align to TRBD1. This sequence was found in a human donor with active or convalescent COVID-19. The donor label of this sample is uncertain. Sequenced input: peripheral blood. CDR3 amino acids: CASSGTVGEQYF. In DNA form, the CDR3 reads TGTGCCAGCAGCGGGACAGTGGGGGAGCAGTACTTC.